This is a list of T cell receptor beta chains from one sample in a study of cytomegalovirus exposure and HLA in healthy donors. Produced via immunoSEQ multiplex PCR; TCRdb's table is partial and in-frame only. Of about 120,000 clones listed, 65% to 80% are singletons. The specimen was PBMCs. Receptor source: a woman aged 40-49 years in good health and CMV-seropositive. Each CDR3 is given with its conserved first and last residue. The D gene is left open where the match is weak. Clone size appears in some rows only: once, few, many, or a class for an expanded clone.

TRBJ2-1 | . | . | TRBV7-3 | TGTGCCAGCAGCTTTACCGGGGGCTACAATGAGCAGTTCTTC | CASSFTGGYNEQFF
TRBJ2-1 | . | . | TRBV20-1 | TGCAGTGCGCGAGAATACAATGAGCAGTTCTTC | CSAREYNEQFF
TRBJ1-5 | TRBD1 | . | TRBV6-5 | TGTGCCAGCAGTCCCGGGACAGGGGATACTCAGCCCCAGCATTTT | CASSPGTGDTQPQHF
TRBJ2-3 | TRBD2 | . | TRBV2 | TGTGCCAGCAGACGTAGCGGGGGGCCGAGAGATACGCAGTATTTT | CASRRSGGPRDTQYF
TRBJ2-7 | TRBD1 | . | TRBV30 | TGTGCCTGGAGTATGGGACAGGCCTCCTACGAGCAGTACTTC | CAWSMGQASYEQYF
TRBJ1-1 | . | . | TRBV19 | TGTGCCAGTAGTATAGCAGGGTTGACTGAAGCTTTCTTT | CASSIAGLTEAFF
TRBJ1-2 | . | once | TRBV2 | TGTGCCAGCTCCCCCAAAACCAGGGATAACTATGGCTACACCTTC | CASSPKTRDNYGYTF
TRBJ1-2 | . | . | TRBV19 | TGTGCCAGTAGAAATACTGGGGCAGGGGGCTACACCTTC | CASRNTGAGGYTF
TRBJ2-3 | . | few | TRBV7-3 | TGTGCCACCCTGGTGGGGCTTACCACAGATACGCAGTATTTT | CATLVGLTTDTQYF
TRBJ2-5 | . | . | TRBV2 | TGTGCCAGCAATTTGCAGGGGACGAGTGAGACCCAGTACTTC | CASNLQGTSETQYF
TRBJ2-7 | TRBD2 | . | TRBV2 | TGTGCCAGCACTGGACGGGAGGCCGAGCAGTACTTC | CASTGREAEQYF
TRBJ2-4 | TRBD1 | . | TRBV2 | TGTGCCAGCAGCACAGGGGTATACATGCAGTACTTC | CASSTGVYMQYF
TRBJ2-1 | . | . | TRBV9 | TGTGCCAGCAGCGTAGCTACAGGGCCGAACAATGAGCAGTTCTTC | CASSVATGPNNEQFF
TRBJ2-3 | . | . | TRBV25-1 | TGTGCCAGCCGGTATTCAGATACGCAGTATTTT | CASRYSDTQYF
TRBJ2-2 | TRBD2 | . | TRBV5-1 | TGCGCCAGCAGCTTGGGAGCGGGGAGGAACACCGGGGAGCTGTTTTTT | CASSLGAGRNTGELFF
TRBJ1-2 | TRBD1 | . | TRBV10-3 | TGTGCCATCAGGTCCGGGACAGGCGAACAAGGCTACACCTTC | CAIRSGTGEQGYTF
TRBJ1-1 | . | . | TRBV9 | TGTGCCAGCAGCTACAGAGGGGGGGGCGGGGGCACTGAAGCTTTCTTT | CASSYRGGGGGTEAFF
TRBJ1-1 | . | . | TRBV9 | TGTGCCAGCAGCGTAGGAGATAACACAGGGAACACTGAAGCTTTCTTT | CASSVGDNTGNTEAFF
TRBJ2-2 | TRBD1 | once | TRBV7-7 | TGTGCTAGCAGCTTACAGGGGGCCGGGGAGCTGTTTTTT | CASSLQGAGELFF
TRBJ1-2 | . | few | TRBV6-5 | TGTGCCAGCGGGAGACTTAACTATGGCTACACCTTC | CASGRLNYGYTF
TRBJ2-7 | . | once | TRBV28 | TGTGCCAGCAGTTTTGGAGGGGTAACCTCCTACGAGCAGTACTTC | CASSFGGVTSYEQYF
TRBJ2-7 | . | . | TRBV5-1 | TGCGCCAGCAGCTTGGGGGACATAACCTACGAGCAGTACTTC | CASSLGDITYEQYF
TRBJ2-7 | TRBD2 | . | TRBV5-1 | TGCGCCAGCAGCTTTCTAGCGGGGGAGGGAGAGCAGTACTTC | CASSFLAGEGEQYF
TRBJ1-2 | . | . | TRBV10-3 | TGTGCCATCAGTGCTTCCCGCCCGGGAGGGAACTATGGCTACACCTTC | CAISASRPGGNYGYTF
TRBJ2-7 | . | once | TRBV19 | TGTGCCAGTAGTGGGACAAACCTGGGGGCCTACGAGCAGTACTTC | CASSGTNLGAYEQYF
TRBJ1-1 | TRBD1 | once | TRBV9 | TGTGCCAGCAGCCCCCAGGGGACAGTTTCGAACACTGAAGCTTTCTTT | CASSPQGTVSNTEAFF
TRBJ2-7 | TRBD1 | . | TRBV25-1 | TGTGCCAGCAGTGAACCGGGACAGGGTCGCTACGAGCAGTACTTC | CASSEPGQGRYEQYF
TRBJ2-7 | TRBD1 | . | TRBV10-3 | TGTGCCATCAGTGAACATACCGGGACAGGGCAGTGGTACGAGCAGTACTTC | CAISEHTGTGQWYEQYF
TRBJ1-2 | . | . | TRBV15 | TGTGCCACCAGCAGAGATAGGGGATATGGCTACACCTTC | CATSRDRGYGYTF
TRBJ1-2 | . | once | TRBV7-8 | TGTGCCAGCAGCGCGGGACTGAACTATGGCTACACCTTC | CASSAGLNYGYTF
TRBJ2-7 | . | . | TRBV7-9 | TGTGCCAGCAGCTCGGCCTACGAGCAGTACTTC | CASSSAYEQYF
TRBJ2-7 | . | . | TRBV2 | TGTGCCAGCAGAACCCGGGTCTACGAGCAGTACTTC | CASRTRVYEQYF
TRBJ1-1 | . | . | TRBV27 | TGTGCCAGCAGTCCCCGTTTTCCAGTTACTGAAGCTTTCTTT | CASSPRFPVTEAFF
TRBJ2-3 | . | . | TRBV27 | TGTGCCAGCAGTTCCCCCAGCGGGCGTAGCACAGATACGCAGTATTTT | CASSSPSGRSTDTQYF
TRBJ1-1 | . | . | TRBV7-9 | TGTGCCAGCAGCCCACAGGGCACTGAAGCTTTCTTT | CASSPQGTEAFF
TRBJ2-1 | . | . | TRBV4-1 | TGCGCCAGCAGCCAACGGAGAACCAACAATGAGCAGTTCTTC | CASSQRRTNNEQFF
TRBJ1-1 | TRBD1 | . | TRBV6-5 | TGTGCCAGCAGTTTCGGAGGGGGCACAGGCACTGAAGCTTTCTTT | CASSFGGGTGTEAFF
TRBJ2-3 | TRBD2 | . | TRBV11-2 | TGTGCCAGCAGCTCGGGACTAGCCACGCAGTATTTT | CASSSGLATQYF
TRBJ1-4 | . | once | TRBV29-1 | TGCAGCGTTGCCATGTTTAATGAAAAACTGTTTTTT | CSVAMFNEKLFF
TRBJ2-7 | . | . | TRBV9 | TGTGCCAGCAGCGCCGAGCCGGGAGCCACCTACGAGCAGTACTTC | CASSAEPGATYEQYF
TRBJ2-3 | . | . | TRBV18 | TGTGCCAGCTCACCAGTCATGAGCACAGATACGCAGTATTTT | CASSPVMSTDTQYF
TRBJ1-2 | TRBD1 | . | TRBV6-5 | TGTGCCAGCAGTTTAAAGGGGGCGCTTCGTGGCTACACCTTC | CASSLKGALRGYTF
TRBJ1-1 | . | few | TRBV4-2 | TGTGCCAGCAGCCAAGATACAAAGAACACTGAAGCTTTCTTT | CASSQDTKNTEAFF
TRBJ1-4 | . | . | TRBV19 | TGTGCCAGTAGACAGTCACGTATCGAAAAACTGTTTTTT | CASRQSRIEKLFF
TRBJ2-5 | TRBD2 | . | TRBV2 | TGTGCCAGCTCGAGTCCCGGGACTAAAAGCCAAGAGACCCAGTACTTC | CASSSPGTKSQETQYF
TRBJ2-7 | TRBD2 | few | TRBV5-6 | TGTGCCAGCAGCTTAGGAATCACGGGAGGCTCTCTCGAGCAGTACTTC | CASSLGITGGSLEQYF
TRBJ2-1 | TRBD2 | . | TRBV12-5 | TGTGCTAGTGGTTTGGGTCTAGCGGGGATCAATGAGCAGTTCTTC | CASGLGLAGINEQFF
TRBJ2-7 | . | . | TRBV30 | TGTGCCTGGAGTGTAAACGGAGGGAGCTCCTACGAGCAGTACTTC | CAWSVNGGSSYEQYF